This section outlines one TCR beta chain sequence together with its context. These data belong to a study of T cells in Graves' hyperthyroidism and ophthalmopathy. For the study at large: Upon initial diagnosis and before any treatment, peripheral blood was collected.

Per germline, CDR1 SGHVS and CDR2 FQNEAQ. CDR3 length equals 12 residues. The germline V and J ends were trimmed by 1 base and 11 bases, with 11 bases remaining between them. Diagnostic decisions used clinical symptoms, serum thyroxine and TRAb, thyroid ultrasound and orbital computed tomography. The CDR3 regions of TCR beta were amplified from RNA transcripts. First-round RT-PCR with HTBI primers amplified the TCR CDR3 region. TCRdb re-called the multiplex PCR reads with MiXCR, one entry per CDR3 protein. The sample holds about 96,000 distinct CDR3 sequences, roughly 49% seen once. Sequencing was done on a sample of blood. The genes are TRBV7-8 and TRBJ1-2; D is undetermined. This clonotype was obtained from a woman in her thirties or forties with Graves' hyperthyroidism. CDR3 in amino acids: CASSLEVIGYTF. CDR3 nucleotides: TGTGCCAGCAGCTTAGAGGTCATCGGATACACCTTC.